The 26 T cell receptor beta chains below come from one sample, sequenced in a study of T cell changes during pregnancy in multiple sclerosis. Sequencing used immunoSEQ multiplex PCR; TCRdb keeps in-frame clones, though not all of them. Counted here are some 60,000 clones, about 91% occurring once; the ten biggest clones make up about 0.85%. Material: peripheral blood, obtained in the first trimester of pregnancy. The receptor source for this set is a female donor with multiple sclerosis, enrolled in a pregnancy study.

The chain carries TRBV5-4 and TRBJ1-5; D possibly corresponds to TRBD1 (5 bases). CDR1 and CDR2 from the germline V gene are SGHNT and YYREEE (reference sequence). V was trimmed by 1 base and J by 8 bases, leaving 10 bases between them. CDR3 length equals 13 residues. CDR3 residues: CASSLKGVEPQHF. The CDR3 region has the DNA TGTGCCAGCAGCTTGAAAGGGGTCGAGCCCCAGCATTTT.

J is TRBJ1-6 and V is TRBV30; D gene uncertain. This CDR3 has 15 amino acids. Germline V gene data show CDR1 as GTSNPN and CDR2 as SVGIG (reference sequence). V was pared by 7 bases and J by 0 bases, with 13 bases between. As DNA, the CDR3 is TGTGCCTTAACGACTGGGAGCTCCTATAATTCACCCCTCCACTTT. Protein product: CALTTGSSYNSPLHF.

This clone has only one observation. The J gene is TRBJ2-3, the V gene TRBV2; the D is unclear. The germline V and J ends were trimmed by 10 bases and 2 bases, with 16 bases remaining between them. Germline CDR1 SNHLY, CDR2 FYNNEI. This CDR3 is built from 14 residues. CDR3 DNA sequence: TGTGCCATCACATGGGCAGCCTACACAGATACGCAGTATTTT. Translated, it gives CAITWAAYTDTQYF.

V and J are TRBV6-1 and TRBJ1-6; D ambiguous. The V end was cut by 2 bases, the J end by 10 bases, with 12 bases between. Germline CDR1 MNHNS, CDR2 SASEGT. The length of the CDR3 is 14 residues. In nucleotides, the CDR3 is TGTGCCAGCAGTGAACTGGAGGACCGCTCACCCCTCCACTTT. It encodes CASSELEDRSPLHF.

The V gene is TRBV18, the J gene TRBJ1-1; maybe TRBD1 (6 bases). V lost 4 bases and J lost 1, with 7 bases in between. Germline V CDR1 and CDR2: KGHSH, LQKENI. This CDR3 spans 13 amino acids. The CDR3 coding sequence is TGTGCCAGCTCACTGGGACAGAACACTGAAGCTTTCTTT. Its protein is CASSLGQNTEAFF.

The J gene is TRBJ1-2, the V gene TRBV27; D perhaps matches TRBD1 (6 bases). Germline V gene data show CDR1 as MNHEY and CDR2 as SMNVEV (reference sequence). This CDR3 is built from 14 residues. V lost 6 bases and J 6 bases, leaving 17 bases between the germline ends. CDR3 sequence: CASSIGGGPDGYTF. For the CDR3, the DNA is TGTGCCAGCAGCATAGGGGGGGGGCCCGATGGCTACACCTTC.

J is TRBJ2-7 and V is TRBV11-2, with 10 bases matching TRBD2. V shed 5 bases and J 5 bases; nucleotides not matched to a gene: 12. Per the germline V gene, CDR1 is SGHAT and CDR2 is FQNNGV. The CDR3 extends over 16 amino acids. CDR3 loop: CASSLLGSGGADEQYF. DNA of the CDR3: TGTGCCAGCAGCCTCCTAGGGAGCGGGGGGGCGGACGAGCAGTACTTC.

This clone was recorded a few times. CDR3 amino acids: CASSTPLGVGTEAFF. DNA for the CDR3: TGTGCCAGCAGCACCCCGTTAGGGGTGGGGACTGAAGCTTTCTTT. The chain links TRBV7-9 to TRBJ1-1, with D perhaps TRBD1 (5 bases). V was pared by 5 bases and J by 5 bases, with 18 bases between. Germline V gives CDR1 SEHNR, CDR2 FQNEAQ (reference sequence). The CDR3 runs 15 residues.

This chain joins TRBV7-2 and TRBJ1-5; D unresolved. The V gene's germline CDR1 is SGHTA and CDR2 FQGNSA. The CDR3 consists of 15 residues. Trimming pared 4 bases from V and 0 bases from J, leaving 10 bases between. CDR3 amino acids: CASSSGDPSNQPQHF. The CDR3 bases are TGTGCCAGCAGCTCAGGTGATCCTAGCAATCAGCCCCAGCATTTT. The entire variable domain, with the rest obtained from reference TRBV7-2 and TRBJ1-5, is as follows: GAGVSQSPSNKVTEKGKDVELRCDPISGHTALYWYRQSLGQGLEFLIYFQGNSAPDKSGLPSDRFSAERTGGSVSTLTIQRTQQEDSAVYLCASSSGDPSNQPQHFGDGTRLSIL.

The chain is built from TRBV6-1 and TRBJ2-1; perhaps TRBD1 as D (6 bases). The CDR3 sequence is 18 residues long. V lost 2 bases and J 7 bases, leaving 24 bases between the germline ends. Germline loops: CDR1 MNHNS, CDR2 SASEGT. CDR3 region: CASSEFSKAGAFGNEQFF. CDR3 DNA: TGTGCCAGCAGTGAATTTTCCAAGGCAGGGGCCTTCGGAAATGAGCAGTTCTTC.

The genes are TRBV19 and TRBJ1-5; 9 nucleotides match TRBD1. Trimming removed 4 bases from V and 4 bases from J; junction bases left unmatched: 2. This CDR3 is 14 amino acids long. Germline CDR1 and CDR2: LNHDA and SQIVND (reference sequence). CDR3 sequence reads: CASSRDRGNQPQHF. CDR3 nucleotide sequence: TGTGCCAGTAGTAGAGACAGGGGGAATCAGCCCCAGCATTTT.

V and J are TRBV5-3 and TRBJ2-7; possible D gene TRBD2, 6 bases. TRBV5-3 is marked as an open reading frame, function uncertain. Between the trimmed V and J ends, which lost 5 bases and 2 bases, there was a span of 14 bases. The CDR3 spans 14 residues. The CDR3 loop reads CARRTRQLTYEQYF. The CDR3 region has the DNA TGTGCCAGAAGGACTAGACAGCTAACCTACGAGCAGTACTTC.

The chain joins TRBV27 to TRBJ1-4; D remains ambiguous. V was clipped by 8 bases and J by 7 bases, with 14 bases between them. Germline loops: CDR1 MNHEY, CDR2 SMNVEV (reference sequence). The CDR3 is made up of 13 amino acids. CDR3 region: CASSKYLGEKLFF. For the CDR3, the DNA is TGTGCCAGCTCCAAGTACCTAGGTGAAAAACTGTTTTTT.

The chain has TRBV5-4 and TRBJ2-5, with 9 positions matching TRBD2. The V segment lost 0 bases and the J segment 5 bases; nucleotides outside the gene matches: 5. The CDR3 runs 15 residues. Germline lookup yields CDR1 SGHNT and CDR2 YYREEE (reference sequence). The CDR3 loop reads CASSLAPSGVETQYF. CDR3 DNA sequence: TGTGCCAGCAGCTTGGCCCCTAGCGGGGTGGAGACCCAGTACTTC.

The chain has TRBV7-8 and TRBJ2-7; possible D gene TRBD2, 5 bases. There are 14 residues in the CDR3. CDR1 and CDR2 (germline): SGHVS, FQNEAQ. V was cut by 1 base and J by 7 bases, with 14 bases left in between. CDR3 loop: CASSLEGATGEQYF. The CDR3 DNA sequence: TGTGCCAGCAGCTTAGAGGGAGCGACGGGGGAGCAGTACTTC.

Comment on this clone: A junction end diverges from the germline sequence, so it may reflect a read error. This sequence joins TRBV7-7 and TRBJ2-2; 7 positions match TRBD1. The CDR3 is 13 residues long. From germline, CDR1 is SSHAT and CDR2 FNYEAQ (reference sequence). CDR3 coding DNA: TGTGCTAGCAGCAACAGGGGAATCGGGGAGCTGTTTTTT. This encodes CASSNRGIGELFF.

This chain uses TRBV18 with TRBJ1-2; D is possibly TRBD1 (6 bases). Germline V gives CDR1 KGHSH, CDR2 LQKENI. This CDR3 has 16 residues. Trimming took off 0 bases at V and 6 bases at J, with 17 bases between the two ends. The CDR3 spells CASSPPVLGQNHGYTF. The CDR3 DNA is TGTGCCAGCTCACCACCGGTCCTAGGACAGAATCATGGCTACACCTTC.

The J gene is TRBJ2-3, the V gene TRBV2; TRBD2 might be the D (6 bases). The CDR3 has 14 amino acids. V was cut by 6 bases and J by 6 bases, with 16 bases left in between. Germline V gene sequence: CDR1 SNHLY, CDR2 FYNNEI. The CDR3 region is CASRGTGTADTQYF. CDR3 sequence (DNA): TGTGCCAGCAGAGGCACTGGGACTGCGGATACGCAGTATTTT.

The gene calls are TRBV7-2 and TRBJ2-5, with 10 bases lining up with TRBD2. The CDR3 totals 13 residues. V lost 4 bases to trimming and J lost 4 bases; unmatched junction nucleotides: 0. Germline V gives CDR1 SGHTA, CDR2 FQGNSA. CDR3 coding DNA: TGTGCCAGCAGCTGGACTAGCGGAGAGACCCAGTACTTC. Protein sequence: CASSWTSGETQYF.

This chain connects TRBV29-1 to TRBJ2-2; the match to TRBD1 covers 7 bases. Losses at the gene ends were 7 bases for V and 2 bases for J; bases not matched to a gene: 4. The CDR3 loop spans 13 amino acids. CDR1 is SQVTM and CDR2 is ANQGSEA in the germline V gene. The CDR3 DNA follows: TGCAGCGCCGGGACAGACAACACCGGGGAGCTGTTTTTT. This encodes CSAGTDNTGELFF.

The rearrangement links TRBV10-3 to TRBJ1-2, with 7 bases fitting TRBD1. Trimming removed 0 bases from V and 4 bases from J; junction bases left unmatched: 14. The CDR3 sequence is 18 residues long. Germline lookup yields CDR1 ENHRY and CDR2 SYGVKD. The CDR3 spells CAISESPPGQALTYGYTF. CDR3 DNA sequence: TGTGCCATCAGTGAGTCACCCCCTGGACAGGCTCTAACCTATGGCTACACCTTC.

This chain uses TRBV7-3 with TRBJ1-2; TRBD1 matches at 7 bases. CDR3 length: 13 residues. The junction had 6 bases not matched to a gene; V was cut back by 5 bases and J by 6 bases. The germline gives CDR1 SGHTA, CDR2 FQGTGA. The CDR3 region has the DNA TGTGCCAGCAGCCAGGGGGGTTTGGATGGCTACACCTTC. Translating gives CASSQGGLDGYTF.

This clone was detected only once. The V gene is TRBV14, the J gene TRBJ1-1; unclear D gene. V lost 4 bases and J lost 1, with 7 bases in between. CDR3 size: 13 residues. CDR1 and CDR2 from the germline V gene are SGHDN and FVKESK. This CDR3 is CASSRQENTEAFF. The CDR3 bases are TGTGCCAGCAGCCGCCAGGAGAACACTGAAGCTTTCTTT.

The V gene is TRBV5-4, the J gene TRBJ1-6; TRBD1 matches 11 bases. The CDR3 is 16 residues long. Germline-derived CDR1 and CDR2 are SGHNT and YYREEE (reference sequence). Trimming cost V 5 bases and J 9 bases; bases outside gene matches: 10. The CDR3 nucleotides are TGTGCCAGCAGAGACCGGGACAGGGGGTTTAGTTCACCCCTCCACTTT. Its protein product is CASRDRDRGFSSPLHF.

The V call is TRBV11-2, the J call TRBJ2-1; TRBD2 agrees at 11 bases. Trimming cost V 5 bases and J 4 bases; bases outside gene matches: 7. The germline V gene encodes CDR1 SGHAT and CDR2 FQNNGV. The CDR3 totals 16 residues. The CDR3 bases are TGTGCCAGCAGCCCATTAGCGGGGGGGCCGTACAATGAGCAGTTCTTC. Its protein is CASSPLAGGPYNEQFF.

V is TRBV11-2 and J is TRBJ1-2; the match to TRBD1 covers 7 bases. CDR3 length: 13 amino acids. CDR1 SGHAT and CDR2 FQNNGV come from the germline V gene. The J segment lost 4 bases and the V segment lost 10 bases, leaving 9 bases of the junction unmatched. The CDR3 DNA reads TGTGCCACCTCGACAGGGAAAACCTATGGCTACACCTTC. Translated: CATSTGKTYGYTF.